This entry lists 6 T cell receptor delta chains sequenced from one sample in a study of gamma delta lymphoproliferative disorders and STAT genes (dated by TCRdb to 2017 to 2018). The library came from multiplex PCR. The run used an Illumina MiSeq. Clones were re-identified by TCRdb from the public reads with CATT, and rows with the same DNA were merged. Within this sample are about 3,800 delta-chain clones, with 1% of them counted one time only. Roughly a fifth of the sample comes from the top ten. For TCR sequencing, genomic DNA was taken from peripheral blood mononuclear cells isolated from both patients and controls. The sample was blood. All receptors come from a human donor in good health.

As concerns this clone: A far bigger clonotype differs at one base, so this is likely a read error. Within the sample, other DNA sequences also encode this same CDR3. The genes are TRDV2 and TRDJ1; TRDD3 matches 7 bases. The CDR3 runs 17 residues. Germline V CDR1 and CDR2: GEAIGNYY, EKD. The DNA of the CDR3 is TGCGCCTGTGACACCGTTACCCCTGGGGGTTACACCGATAAACTCATCTTT. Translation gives CACDTVTPGGYTDKLIF.

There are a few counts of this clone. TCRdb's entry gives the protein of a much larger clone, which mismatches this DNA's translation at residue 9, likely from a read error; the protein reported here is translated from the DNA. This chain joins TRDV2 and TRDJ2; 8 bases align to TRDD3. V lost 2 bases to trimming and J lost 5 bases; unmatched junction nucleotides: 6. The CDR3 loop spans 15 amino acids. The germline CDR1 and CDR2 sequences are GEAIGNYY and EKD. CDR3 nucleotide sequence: TGTGCCTGTGACAGGATGGGGGATGCAACAGCACAACTCTTCTTT. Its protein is CACDRMGDATAQLFF.

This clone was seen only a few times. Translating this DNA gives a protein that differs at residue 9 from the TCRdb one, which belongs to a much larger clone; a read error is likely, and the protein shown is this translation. The chain's CDR3 is CALRHFWGLRTDKLIF. The CDR3 nucleotides read TGTGCCTTAAGGCATTTCTGGGGGTTACGCACCGATAAACTCATCTTT. The chain has TRDV3 and TRDJ1; 7 bases map to TRDD3. The CDR3 length is 16 residues. Per the germline V gene, CDR1 is TVYSNPD and CDR2 is GDNSRS (reference sequence). V trimming: 3 bases; J trimming: 1 base; junction bases outside the gene matches: 14.

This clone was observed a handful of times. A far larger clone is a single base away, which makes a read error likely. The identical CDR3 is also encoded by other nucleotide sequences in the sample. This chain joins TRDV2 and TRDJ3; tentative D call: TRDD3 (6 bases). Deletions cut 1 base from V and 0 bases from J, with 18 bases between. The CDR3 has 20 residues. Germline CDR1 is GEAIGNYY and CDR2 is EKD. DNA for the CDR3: TGTGCCTGTGACACTAGCTGGGGTAATCCTAGCTCCTGGGACACCCGACAGATGTTTTTC. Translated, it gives CACDTSWGNPSSWDTRQMFF.

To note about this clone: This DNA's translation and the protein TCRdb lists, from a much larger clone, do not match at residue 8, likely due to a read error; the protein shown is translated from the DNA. CDR3 DNA: TGTGCCTGTGACACCGTAGCCGAGGGATCTGTTGTATCCGATAAACTCATCTTT. Amino acids: CACDTVAEGSVVSDKLIF. The chain has TRDV2 and TRDJ1, with TRDD3 as a possible D gene (5 bases). CDR1 and CDR2 from the germline V gene are GEAIGNYY and EKD. This CDR3 comprises 18 residues. Deletions cut 0 bases from V and 3 bases from J, with 22 bases between.

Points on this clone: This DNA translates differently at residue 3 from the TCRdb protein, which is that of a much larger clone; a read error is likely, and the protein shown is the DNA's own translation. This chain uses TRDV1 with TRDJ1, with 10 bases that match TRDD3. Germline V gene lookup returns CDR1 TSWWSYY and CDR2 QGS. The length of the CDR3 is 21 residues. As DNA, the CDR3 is TGTGCTCCTGGGAAGGGTTCCGTCGTCCATACTGGGGGATCGATTACCGATAAACTCATCTTT. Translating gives CAPGKGSVVHTGGSITDKLIF.